The text below deals with one T cell receptor (beta chain). Its antigen remains unknown. TCRdb independently ran MiXCR on the reads; one entry per CDR3 protein. Of roughly 920,000 distinct CDR3 sequences in the sample, around 32% are singletons; the top ten hold 11% to 15%. This sample is part of a study of T cell repertoires in cytomegalovirus infection. Study summary: Use of recently identified HLA-C-restricted and well-studied HLA-B-restricted CMV epitopes was part of the study. Carrying CMV and the relevant HLA type showed in public TCR beta signatures.

Findings of the study overall: It was HLA-C-restricted CMV-specific TCR beta clonotypes that dominated the response ex vivo. Summed public TCR beta family frequency identified CMV carriers bearing the relevant HLA.

V shed 5 bases and J shed 0 bases, with 5 bases lying between them. CDR1 is MNHEY, CDR2 SMNVEV, per germline (reference sequence). The CDR3 spans 13 residues. The material was cultured CD8+ T cells from PBMCs, obtained from culture after CMV antigen stimulation. The V gene is TRBV27, the J gene TRBJ2-1; no firm D call. The clonotype was recovered from a human donor in good health (CMV status not recorded). Some clones in this sample may be carry-over from other donors' samples. The CDR3 DNA follows: TGTGCCAGCAGTATCTTCTCCTACAATGAGCAGTTCTTC. Amino acids: CASSIFSYNEQFF.